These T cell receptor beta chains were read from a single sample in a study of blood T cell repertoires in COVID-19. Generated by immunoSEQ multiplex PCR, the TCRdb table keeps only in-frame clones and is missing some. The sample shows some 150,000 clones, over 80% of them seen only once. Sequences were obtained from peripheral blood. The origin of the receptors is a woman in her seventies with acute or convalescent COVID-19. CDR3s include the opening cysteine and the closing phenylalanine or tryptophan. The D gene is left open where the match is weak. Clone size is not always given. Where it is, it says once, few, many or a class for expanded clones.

CASNRDTFTGELFF TGCGCCAGCAACCGGGACACCTTCACCGGGGAGCTGTTTTTT . TRBJ2-2 TRBV4-3 .
CASRRYQGSEQYF TGTGCCAGCAGGCGTTACCAGGGGTCCGAGCAGTACTTC . TRBJ2-7 TRBV6-5 .
CATSEGRHPNEQYF TGTGCCACCAGTGAAGGTAGACATCCTAACGAGCAGTACTTC . TRBJ2-7 TRBV24-1 .
CASSLDRKTYEQYF TGTGCCAGTAGTCTCGACAGGAAGACCTACGAGCAGTACTTC . TRBJ2-7 TRBV19 .
CASSESLGQVKAEKLFF TGCGCCAGCAGTGAGTCCCTTGGACAGGTGAAAGCCGAAAAACTGTTTTTT TRBD1 TRBJ1-4 TRBV10-1 .
CASSPRGGVYNSPLHF TGTGCCAGCTCACCACGTGGGGGGGTGTATAATTCACCCCTCCACTTT . TRBJ1-6 TRBV18 .
CASSRTGPNQPQHF TGTGCCAGCAGCCGGACAGGGCCGAATCAGCCCCAGCATTTT TRBD1 TRBJ1-5 TRBV5-6 .
CASSRTTVINSPLHF TGTGCCAGCAGTAGAACGACAGTGATTAATTCACCCCTCCACTTT . TRBJ1-6 TRBV6-2/TRBV6-3 .
CASSLDTGFNYGYTF TGTGCCAGCAGCTTGGATACGGGATTTAACTATGGCTACACCTTC . TRBJ1-2 TRBV5-5 .
CATSDHLAGGTYNEQFF TGTGCCACCAGTGATCATCTAGCGGGAGGGACCTACAATGAGCAGTTCTTC TRBD2 TRBJ2-1 TRBV24-1 .
CASSQGGGVLNTEAFF TGTGCCAGCAGTCAAGGGGGGGGAGTTCTGAACACTGAAGCTTTCTTT . TRBJ1-1 TRBV6-1 .
CASGGSPGELFF TGTGCCAGCGGGGGCTCTCCCGGGGAGCTGTTTTTT . TRBJ2-2 TRBV9 few
CASSLGATGRTEAFF TGTGCCAGCAGCTTAGGTGCGACAGGGAGAACTGAAGCTTTCTTT TRBD1 TRBJ1-1 TRBV11-2 once
CASSSAAGNGQYF TGTGCCAGCAGCTCCGCCGCGGGAAATGGGCAGTACTTC . TRBJ2-7 TRBV7-9 .
CASSSSGVSYNEQFF TGCGCCAGCAGCTCTAGCGGGGTCTCCTACAATGAGCAGTTCTTC TRBD2 TRBJ2-1 TRBV5-1 .
CASSQMQGLSDTIYF TGTGCCAGCAGCCAGATGCAGGGGTTGTCGGACACCATATATTTT . TRBJ1-3 TRBV3-1/TRBV3-2 .